This is a list of T cell receptor beta chains from one sample in a study of shared clonotypes between healthy human individuals. This table comes from immunoSEQ multiplex PCR, and its TCRdb copy is limited to in-frame clones, with some not included. The table has millions of clones, over 85% seen once. Sequenced input: naive CD4+ T cells sorted from blood. The receptors come from a man younger than 30 in good health. Both conserved end residues are part of each CDR3. The order of the fields is clone size, J gene, V gene, D gene, CDR3 protein, CDR3 DNA. The D gene is left open where the match is weak. Expanded clones are given a class, and other clones once, few, many or no size at all.

size: NA
J: TRBJ2-7
V: TRBV6-6
D: NA
CDR3: CASSDGGQASSYEQYF
DNA: TGTGCCAGCAGCGACGGAGGGCAGGCTAGCTCCTACGAGCAGTACTTC

size: NA
J: TRBJ1-5
V: TRBV6-1
D: NA
CDR3: CASSDLTRSSNQPQHF
DNA: TGTGCCAGCAGTGATCTTACTAGGAGCAGCAATCAGCCCCAGCATTTT

size: NA
J: TRBJ1-1
V: TRBV6-1
D: NA
CDR3: CASSPEGGANTEAFF
DNA: TGTGCCAGCAGCCCAGAGGGGGGGGCGAACACTGAAGCTTTCTTT

size: NA
J: TRBJ2-5
V: TRBV13
D: TRBD2
CDR3: CASSLGNGRAVETQYF
DNA: TGTGCCAGCAGCTTAGGTAACGGGAGGGCCGTTGAGACCCAGTACTTC

size: NA
J: TRBJ2-3
V: TRBV4-3
D: NA
CDR3: CASSPKAGQGTDTQYF
DNA: TGCGCCAGCAGCCCGAAGGCAGGACAAGGCACAGATACGCAGTATTTT

size: NA
J: TRBJ2-3
V: TRBV27
D: TRBD2
CDR3: CASSSGTSGGPHTQYF
DNA: TGTGCCAGCAGTTCAGGGACTAGCGGGGGGCCGCATACGCAGTATTTT

size: NA
J: TRBJ2-5
V: TRBV6-1
D: TRBD2
CDR3: CASSAGLGGETQYF
DNA: TGTGCCAGCAGTGCTGGACTCGGGGGGGAGACCCAGTACTTC

size: NA
J: TRBJ1-2
V: TRBV2
D: TRBD1
CDR3: CASTRGQGAPDGYTF
DNA: TGTGCCAGCACCCGTGGACAGGGGGCTCCCGATGGCTACACCTTC

size: NA
J: TRBJ2-4
V: TRBV5-4
D: TRBD1
CDR3: CASSWDRGGKNIQYF
DNA: TGTGCCAGCAGCTGGGACAGGGGAGGCAAAAACATTCAGTACTTC

size: NA
J: TRBJ2-3
V: TRBV5-4
D: NA
CDR3: CASSLRGADTQYF
DNA: TGTGCCAGCAGCTTGAGGGGGGCGGATACGCAGTATTTT

size: NA
J: TRBJ2-7
V: TRBV4-1
D: TRBD1
CDR3: CASTPGGQTYEQYF
DNA: TGCGCCAGCACCCCAGGGGGACAAACCTACGAGCAGTACTTC

size: NA
J: TRBJ2-5
V: TRBV2
D: NA
CDR3: CASSASANQETQYF
DNA: TGTGCCAGCAGTGCCAGCGCCAACCAAGAGACCCAGTACTTC

size: once
J: TRBJ2-3
V: TRBV5-1
D: TRBD2
CDR3: CASSAGGPSTDTQYF
DNA: TGCGCCAGCAGCGCGGGGGGCCCGAGCACAGATACGCAGTATTTT

size: NA
J: TRBJ2-7
V: TRBV2
D: TRBD1
CDR3: CASKGQGSSYEQYF
DNA: TGTGCCAGCAAGGGACAGGGTTCCTCCTACGAGCAGTACTTC

size: NA
J: TRBJ2-3
V: TRBV6-4
D: TRBD2
CDR3: CASSELAGGPDTQYF
DNA: TGTGCCAGCAGTGAACTAGCGGGGGGGCCGGATACGCAGTATTTT

size: NA
J: TRBJ1-1
V: TRBV30
D: NA
CDR3: CAWMWGANTEAFF
DNA: TGTGCCTGGATGTGGGGAGCGAACACTGAAGCTTTCTTT

size: NA
J: TRBJ1-6
V: TRBV7-6
D: NA
CDR3: CASSLRVDNSPLHF
DNA: TGTGCCAGCAGCTTACGGGTGGATAATTCACCCCTCCACTTT

size: NA
J: TRBJ1-2
V: TRBV11-2
D: NA
CDR3: CASSFTGGNYGYTF
DNA: TGTGCCAGCAGCTTCACCGGGGGCAACTATGGCTACACCTTC

size: NA
J: TRBJ2-6
V: TRBV9
D: TRBD1
CDR3: CASSRRTGGYIGGANVLTF
DNA: TGTGCCAGCAGCAGGAGGACAGGGGGCTATATCGGTGGGGCCAACGTCCTGACTTTC

size: NA
J: TRBJ1-2
V: TRBV4-1
D: NA
CDR3: CASSPTGTATNYGYTF
DNA: TGCGCCAGCAGCCCGACCGGGACCGCAACTAACTATGGCTACACCTTC

size: NA
J: TRBJ2-2
V: TRBV4-3
D: NA
CDR3: CASSQDLSSSGELFF
DNA: TGCGCCAGCAGCCAAGATCTCTCCTCTAGCGGGGAGCTGTTTTTT

size: NA
J: TRBJ1-6
V: TRBV5-4
D: NA
CDR3: CASSSIGVGSSPLHF
DNA: TGTGCCAGCAGCTCGATTGGCGTGGGGAGTTCACCCCTCCACTTT

size: NA
J: TRBJ2-1
V: TRBV25-1
D: TRBD2
CDR3: CASSALWGGTGEQFF
DNA: TGTGCCAGCAGTGCTTTGTGGGGGGGTACGGGTGAGCAGTTCTTC

size: NA
J: TRBJ2-1
V: TRBV18
D: NA
CDR3: CASSPVLGGSYNEQFF
DNA: TGTGCCAGCTCACCAGTCCTCGGGGGCTCCTACAATGAGCAGTTCTTC

size: NA
J: TRBJ2-2
V: TRBV28
D: TRBD2
CDR3: CASSSPGAGAGELFF
DNA: TGTGCCAGCAGTTCACCTGGCGCGGGGGCCGGGGAGCTGTTTTTT

size: NA
J: TRBJ2-7
V: TRBV4-3
D: TRBD1
CDR3: CASSQDRTGGPYEQYF
DNA: TGCGCCAGCAGCCAAGATCGGACAGGGGGCCCCTACGAGCAGTACTTC

size: NA
J: TRBJ2-7
V: TRBV6-1
D: NA
CDR3: CASSLPGPMRDEQYF
DNA: TGTGCCAGCAGTTTACCGGGACCGATGAGGGACGAGCAGTACTTC

size: NA
J: TRBJ1-1
V: TRBV21-1
D: NA
CDR3: CASSPRDSESSMMNTEAFF
DNA: TGTGCCAGCAGCCCCCGGGACAGCGAAAGTTCTATGATGAACACTGAAGCTTTCTTT

size: NA
J: TRBJ1-1
V: TRBV19
D: TRBD1
CDR3: CASSTRDRLNTEAFF
DNA: TGTGCCAGTAGTACCCGGGACAGATTGAACACTGAAGCTTTCTTT

size: NA
J: TRBJ1-4
V: TRBV18
D: TRBD1
CDR3: CASSPGTGGSEKLFF
DNA: TGTGCCAGCTCTCCCGGGACAGGGGGGTCGGAAAAACTGTTTTTT

size: NA
J: TRBJ1-2
V: TRBV5-1
D: NA
CDR3: CASSLVGGGYTF
DNA: TGCGCCAGCAGCTTGGTCGGGGGTGGCTACACCTTC

size: NA
J: TRBJ2-4
V: TRBV5-1
D: TRBD2
CDR3: CASSLRGRDIQYF
DNA: TGCGCCAGCAGCTTGCGGGGGAGGGACATTCAGTACTTC

size: NA
J: TRBJ1-2
V: TRBV6-5
D: NA
CDR3: CASSSPRGGYGYTF
DNA: TGTGCCAGCAGTTCACCGCGGGGAGGCTATGGCTACACCTTC

size: NA
J: TRBJ2-7
V: TRBV10-3
D: NA
CDR3: CAIGPAPYEQYF
DNA: TGTGCCATCGGGCCAGCGCCCTACGAGCAGTACTTC

size: NA
J: TRBJ2-1
V: TRBV5-6
D: TRBD2
CDR3: CASSLFAGGSYNEQFF
DNA: TGTGCCAGCAGCTTATTTGCGGGAGGGTCTTACAATGAGCAGTTCTTC

size: NA
J: TRBJ2-7
V: TRBV5-8
D: NA
CDR3: CASSPGLHSSYEQYF
DNA: TGTGCCAGCAGCCCGGGACTTCATAGCTCCTACGAGCAGTACTTC

size: once
J: TRBJ2-7
V: TRBV7-2
D: NA
CDR3: CASSSGWAEADYEQYF
DNA: TGTGCCAGCAGCTCGGGGTGGGCGGAGGCCGACTACGAGCAGTACTTC

size: NA
J: TRBJ2-7
V: TRBV7-2
D: NA
CDR3: CASSLGPEYEQYF
DNA: TGTGCCAGCAGCTTAGGACCTGAATACGAGCAGTACTTC

size: NA
J: TRBJ1-5
V: TRBV6-1
D: NA
CDR3: CASSEVLQALNSNQPQHF
DNA: TGTGCCAGCAGTGAAGTTCTGCAGGCATTAAATAGCAATCAGCCCCAGCATTTT

size: NA
J: TRBJ2-5
V: TRBV9
D: NA
CDR3: CASSAVGPNGETQYF
DNA: TGTGCCAGCAGCGCCGTCGGGCCCAACGGAGAGACCCAGTACTTC

size: NA
J: TRBJ1-1
V: TRBV5-1
D: TRBD1
CDR3: CASSPIRGATEAFF
DNA: TGCGCCAGCAGCCCCATCAGGGGGGCCACTGAAGCTTTCTTT